These 25 T cell receptor beta chains were all obtained from the same sample, sequenced in a study of tissue T cells after allogeneic stem cell transplantation. Time point of the sample: mouse harvest day 7 after allogeneic transplant. Each mouse received 10^7 T-cell-depleted marrow cells plus 10^6 splenic CD5+ T cells by tail vein. Sequencing was performed with immunoSEQ multiplex PCR; in TCRdb, only in-frame clones are kept and a portion is missing. The repertoire holds about 9,300 clones, with roughly 45% as singletons. Sequencing was done on a sample of gut tissue. The receptors shown here come from a female BALB/c mouse given C57BL/6 T cells with graft-versus-host disease after an allogeneic hematopoietic cell transplant.

With regard to this clone: The gene names here belong to mouse. From the germline J gene comes the end of the CDR3, since the read stops 1 residue before it. The chain links TRBV26 to TRBJ2-7; D remains ambiguous. The CDR3 has 12 amino acids. Germline lookup yields CDR1 KGHPV and CDR2 FQNQEV (reference sequence). The V end lost 4 bases, the J end lost 1 base, and 5 bases lay between the germline ends. The CDR3 sequence: CASSRQSYEQYF. The CDR3 DNA, read in part, is TGTGCCAGCAGTCGACAATCCTATGAACAGTAC.

This clone appeared a few times. The gene symbols are mouse symbols. The sequenced fragment ends 1 residue before the CDR3 boundary, so the rest is inferred from the germline J gene. The J gene is TRBJ1-2, the V gene TRBV26; 9 nucleotides match TRBD1. V was pared by 4 bases and J by 5 bases, with 2 bases of the junction left unmatched. Germline values: CDR1 KGHPV, CDR2 FQNQEV (reference sequence). The CDR3 is 13 amino acids. CDR3 sequence: CASSPGQGSDYTF. The DNA read from the CDR3 is TGTGCCAGCAGTCCGGGACAGGGTTCCGACTACACC.

Worth noting for this clone: Mouse gene names and germline throughout. The read gets to within 1 residue of the CDR3 end, and the germline J gene fills in the rest. The genes are TRBV15 and TRBJ2-4; 7 bases match TRBD2. The V and J ends lost 2 bases and 6 bases, in that order; junction bases with no gene match: 2. There are 13 residues in the CDR3. The V gene's germline CDR1 is SGHND and CDR2 FRSKSL. CDR3 region: CASSLSWGNTLYF. Partial CDR3 DNA: TGTGCCAGCAGTTTATCCTGGGGGAACACCTTGTAC.

For this clone: The germline and genes are mouse ones. The read gets to within 1 residue of the CDR3 end, and the germline J gene fills in the rest. The J gene is TRBJ2-1, the V gene TRBV16; D ambiguous. CDR1 and CDR2 from the germline V gene are SGHSA and FRNQAP. The CDR3 length is 12 residues. Trimming removed 3 bases from V and 3 bases from J, with 3 bases in between. Partial CDR3 DNA: TGTGCAAGCAGCTTCGGCTATGCTGAGCAGTTC. Its translation is CASSFGYAEQF. The complete CDR3 protein is CASSFGYAEQFF.

This clone is labeled as medium-sized. Gene names and germline refer to mouse. The read finishes 1 residue shy of the CDR3 end, and the germline J gene is used to complete it. The V and J genes are TRBV31 and TRBJ2-7; weak D call: TRBD1 (6 bases). The CDR3 consists of 14 residues. CDR1 GKSSPN and CDR2 SITVG come from the germline V gene. V was shortened by 1 base and J by 3 bases, with 13 bases between the two germline ends. CDR3 residues: CAWSPPDRSYEQYF. Incomplete CDR3 DNA: TGTGCCTGGAGTCCTCCCGACAGGAGCTATGAACAGTAC.

Note on this clone: The genes and germline here are from mouse. The part of the CDR3 DNA that was read is TGTGCCAGCAGCTTACGCCGACTGGGGGGACAACAGTAC. Translation gives CASSLRRLGGQQY. The whole CDR3 protein reads CASSLRRLGGQQYF. This chain joins TRBV3 and TRBJ2-7; TRBD2 agrees at 10 bases. The CDR3 goes on 1 residue after the read ends, and that part is filled in from the germline J gene. With 2 bases clipped from V and 8 bases from J, the junction kept 6 bases outside the gene matches. The germline V gene has CDR1 SNHLY and CDR2 FYNGKV (reference sequence). This CDR3 spans 14 amino acids.

About this clone: The genes are named according to mouse. The CDR3 goes on 1 residue after the read ends, and that part is filled in from the germline J gene. This chain links TRBV26 with TRBJ1-4; a weak D match, TRBD1 (6 bases). The CDR3 has 14 amino acids. Trimming left V 4 bases short and J 0 bases short, with 6 bases between. Germline V gives CDR1 KGHPV, CDR2 FQNQEV (reference sequence). CDR3 bases read: TGTGCCAGCAGTCGGGACATTTCCAACGAAAGATTATTT. Residues: CASSRDISNERLF. The entire CDR3 protein reads CASSRDISNERLFF.

In regard to this clone: The genes are named according to mouse. Read data end 1 residue before the CDR3 end; the end is taken from the germline J gene. The chain is built from TRBV12-1 and TRBJ1-2; D not certain. The CDR3 loop spans 12 amino acids. The germline V and J ends were trimmed by 0 bases and 2 bases, with 3 bases remaining between them. Germline CDR1 reads SGHSN; CDR2 reads HYEKVE. This CDR3 is CASSLDNSDYTF. The CDR3 bases that were read are TGTGCCAGCTCTCTCGACAACTCCGACTACACC.

As concerns this clone: Germline and genes: mouse. The read terminates 1 residue before the CDR3 end, so the remaining end is supplied by the germline J gene. This rearrangement joins TRBV2 to TRBJ1-2; D call uncertain. Trimming removed 3 bases from V and 2 bases from J, with 1 base in between. The germline V gene encodes CDR1 LGHNA and CDR2 YSYQKL. The CDR3 is 11 residues long. Partial CDR3 DNA: TGTGCCAGCAGCCAGAACTCCGACTACACC. It specifies CASSQNSDYT. The full CDR3 reads CASSQNSDYTF.

A word on this clone: Gene names are the mouse ones. The CDR3 is cut off 1 residue early in the read; its end comes from the germline J gene. The genes are TRBV16 and TRBJ2-7; D remains ambiguous. This CDR3 is built from 12 residues. Germline CDR1 is SGHSA and CDR2 is FRNQAP. V dropped 2 bases and J dropped 4 bases, with 6 bases sitting between them. CDR3 DNA (partial): TGTGCAAGCAGCTTAAACAAATATGAACAGTAC. Residues: CASSLNKYEQY. The full-length CDR3 reads as CASSLNKYEQYF.

Remarks on this clone: All gene names here are mouse names. The read ends 1 residue early relative to the CDR3; the germline J gene fills the gap. J is TRBJ2-7 and V is TRBV12-1; TRBD2 agrees at 7 bases. This CDR3 is built from 13 residues. Germline V gene lookup returns CDR1 SGHSN and CDR2 HYEKVE. With V trimmed by 1 base and J by 1 base, 0 bases remained unmatched. CDR3 sequence: CASSLGGSYEQYF. Incomplete CDR3 DNA: TGTGCCAGCTCTCTTGGGGGGTCCTATGAACAGTAC.

A remark on this clone: Mouse gene names and germline throughout. From the germline J gene comes the end of the CDR3, since the read stops 1 residue before it. This chain joins TRBV3 and TRBJ2-3, with D perhaps matching TRBD2 (6 bases). V lost 4 bases, J lost 0 bases, and 11 bases lay in between. Per the germline V gene, CDR1 is SNHLY and CDR2 is FYNGKV (reference sequence). The CDR3 contains 15 residues. CDR3 bases read: TGTGCCAGCAGCTCTCCGGGACTTAGTGCAGAAACGCTGTAT. Translation gives CASSSPGLSAETLY. The full CDR3 reads CASSSPGLSAETLYF.

To note about this clone: Gene names and germline refer to mouse. The sequence runs out 1 residue before the end of the CDR3; the remainder is reconstructed from the germline J gene. Other DNA sequences of this sample code for an identical CDR3. This chain uses TRBV3 with TRBJ2-4; tentatively, D is TRBD1 (6 bases). Germline V gives CDR1 SNHLY, CDR2 FYNGKV (reference sequence). This CDR3 contains 13 residues. V gave up 5 bases and J gave up 0 bases, with 6 bases separating them. The CDR3 loop is CASSRGSQNTLYF. The part of the CDR3 DNA that was read is TGTGCCAGCAGCAGGGGGAGTCAAAACACCTTGTAC.

With respect to this clone: The gene names here belong to mouse. From the germline J gene comes the end of the CDR3, since the read stops 1 residue before it. The chain joins TRBV26 to TRBJ1-1; perhaps TRBD1 as D (5 bases). The CDR3 runs 13 residues. CDR1 is KGHPV and CDR2 is FQNQEV in the germline V gene (reference sequence). Trimming removed 5 bases from V and 1 base from J, with 8 bases in between. The CDR3 protein is CASSNQGNTEVFF. The sequenced part of the CDR3 DNA is TGTGCCAGCAGTAATCAGGGGAACACAGAAGTCTTC.

This clone was seen more than once but under ten times. The genes are named according to mouse. Coverage ceases 1 residue before the CDR3 finishes, and the germline J gene fills in the end. The V call is TRBV3, the J call TRBJ2-7; 7 positions agree with TRBD2. Germline CDR1 SNHLY, CDR2 FYNGKV (reference sequence). J lost 0 bases, V lost 2 bases, and 4 bases had no gene match. The CDR3 contains 15 residues. The CDR3 protein is CASSLRGGSSYEQYF. The sequenced CDR3 bases are TGTGCCAGCAGCTTACGGGGGGGGAGCTCCTATGAACAGTAC.

This clone was seen only a few times. Here the gene names and germline are mouse. The read gets to within 1 residue of the CDR3 end, and the germline J gene fills in the rest. V usage is TRBV5 and J usage is TRBJ2-4; 8 bases fit TRBD1. Germline CDR1 and CDR2: LGHNA and YNLKQL (reference sequence). CDR3 size: 14 residues. V shed 4 bases and J 2 bases; nucleotides not matched to a gene: 2. Incomplete CDR3 DNA: TGTGCCAGCAGCCCCCAGGGGGCTCAAAACACCTTGTAC. It encodes CASSPQGAQNTLY. The whole CDR3 sequence reads CASSPQGAQNTLYF.

This clone came up once. Gene labels here are mouse ones. The sequenced CDR3 bases are TGTGCCAGCAGCTCAAACACCGGGCAGCTCTAC. It specifies CASSSNTGQLY. The whole CDR3 sequence reads CASSSNTGQLYF. V gene TRBV3 combines with J gene TRBJ2-2; D ambiguous. The sequenced fragment ends 1 residue before the CDR3 boundary, so the rest is inferred from the germline J gene. This CDR3 region has 12 residues. Per the germline V gene, CDR1 is SNHLY and CDR2 is FYNGKV (reference sequence). V lost 4 bases to trimming and J lost 0 bases, with 0 bases between them.

With regard to this clone: Mouse names are used for the genes. The CDR3 is cut off 1 residue early in the read; its end comes from the germline J gene. The V call is TRBV12-2, the J call TRBJ2-3, with TRBD1 matching over 8 bases. This CDR3 is built from 14 residues. V was clipped by 2 bases and J by 0 bases; unmatched bases: 0. Germline V gene data show CDR1 as SGHLS and CDR2 as HYDKME. The part of the CDR3 DNA that was read is TGTGCCAGCTCTCGACAGGGGAGTGCAGAAACGCTGTAT. Its protein is CASSRQGSAETLY. The entire CDR3 protein is CASSRQGSAETLYF.

Notes on this clone: The genes are named according to mouse. CDR3: CASRLRGRYAEQFF. The sequenced part of the CDR3 DNA is TGTGCCAGCAGGCTCAGGGGGCGCTATGCTGAGCAGTTC. V usage is TRBV14 and J usage is TRBJ2-1, with 8 bases aligning to TRBD1. The sequence runs out 1 residue before the end of the CDR3; the remainder is reconstructed from the germline J gene. This CDR3 comprises 14 residues. The V gene's germline CDR1 is SGHDT and CDR2 FRDEAV. Trimming at V came to 5 bases and at J to 3 bases, leaving 4 bases not matched to a gene.

In this sample, this clone turned up a few times. Gene names refer to mouse genes. The sequenced CDR3 bases are TGTGCCAGCAGTCTGAACGGAGAAGACACCCAGTAC. As protein: CASSLNGEDTQY. The whole CDR3 is CASSLNGEDTQYF. This chain connects TRBV26 to TRBJ2-5; D not certain. The read terminates 1 residue ahead of where the CDR3 ends, so the germline J gene completes it. Germline assignment: CDR1 KGHPV and CDR2 FQNQEV (reference sequence). The CDR3 has 13 amino acids. Trimming took off 2 bases at V and 4 bases at J, with 7 bases between the two ends.

As regards this clone: Gene names denote mouse genes. The sequence runs out 1 residue before the end of the CDR3; the remainder is reconstructed from the germline J gene. The chain employs TRBV13-3 and TRBJ2-5; 8 bases match TRBD2. CDR1 is NNHDY and CDR2 is SYVADS in the germline V gene. The junction had 4 bases not matched to a gene; V was cut back by 4 bases and J by 3 bases. The CDR3 loop spans 14 amino acids. Partial CDR3 DNA: TGTGCCAGCAGTCCTGGGGGGAAGCAAGACACCCAGTAC. Translation: CASSPGGKQDTQY. The whole CDR3 protein reads CASSPGGKQDTQYF.

This clone has only a few counts. Mouse names are used for the genes. The read finishes 1 residue shy of the CDR3 end, and the germline J gene is used to complete it. The same CDR3 also results from other DNA sequences found in this sample. The chain links TRBV26 to TRBJ1-3, with D unresolved. V dropped 2 bases and J dropped 0 bases, with 5 bases sitting between them. Germline V CDR1 and CDR2: KGHPV, FQNQEV (reference sequence). The CDR3 totals 14 residues. The DNA read from the CDR3 is TGTGCCAGCAGTCTGACAGTTTCTGGAAATACGCTCTAT. Its translation is CASSLTVSGNTLY. The full-length CDR3 reads as CASSLTVSGNTLYF.

This clone counts as medium-sized. The genes are named according to mouse. The read ends 1 residue before the CDR3 terminus; that terminus is restored from the germline J gene. This chain uses TRBV13-3 with TRBJ1-1; 7 bases are a match to TRBD1. V dropped 4 bases and J dropped 0; count of bases not matched to a gene: 3. Germline CDR1 and CDR2: NNHDY and SYVADS. The CDR3 runs to 14 residues. Incomplete CDR3 DNA: TGTGCCAGCAGTTTTGACAGGGCAAACACAGAAGTCTTC. It encodes CASSFDRANTEVF. The full-length CDR3 reads as CASSFDRANTEVFF.

In the case of this clone: Genes and germline come from the mouse. CDR3 DNA (partial): TGTGCTAGCAGCTGGACAGGGGGCCCCAACGAAAGATTATTT. This codes for CASSWTGGPNERLF. The full-length CDR3 reads as CASSWTGGPNERLFF. The chain couples TRBV29 to TRBJ1-4; 11 bases are shared with TRBD1. The read terminates 1 residue ahead of where the CDR3 ends, so the germline J gene completes it. V shed 6 bases, J shed 3 bases, and the junction held 3 bases outside the gene matches. Germline V gene lookup returns CDR1 MSHET and CDR2 SYDVDS. The CDR3 runs 15 residues.

To note about this clone: The listed genes are named as in mouse. Read sequence stops 1 residue before the CDR3 end, and the germline J gene provides the missing end. V is TRBV16 and J is TRBJ2-3, with 10 bases that match TRBD1. The junction had 0 bases not matched to a gene; V was cut back by 1 base and J by 8 bases. Germline CDR1 SGHSA, CDR2 FRNQAP. The CDR3 has 13 amino acids. The chain's CDR3 is CASSLGTGGTLYF. Incomplete CDR3 DNA: TGTGCAAGCAGCTTAGGGACAGGGGGAACGCTGTAT. Full variable domain (rest looked up from reference TRBV16 and TRBJ2-3): NAGVIQTPRHKVTGKGQEATLWCEPISGHSAVFWYRQTIVQGLEFLTYFRNQAPIDDSGMPKERFSAQMPNQSHSTLKIQSTQPQDSAVYLCASSLGTGGTLYFGSGTRLTVL.